This T cell receptor (beta chain) was observed in a study of control samples from healthy donors and cancer patients. Profiled with immunoSEQ multiplex PCR; TCRdb holds only in-frame clones, not every one. The table shows roughly 120,000 clones, with about 93% occurring only once. Per the germline V gene, CDR1 is GTSNPN and CDR2 is SVGIG (reference sequence). The CDR3 length is 16 residues. V was clipped by 3 bases and J by 5 bases; unmatched bases: 15. The sequence derives from a man between 45 and 60 years old with head and neck cancer. Source material: PBMCs. V and J are TRBV30 and TRBJ1-1; 7 bases align to TRBD1. DNA of the CDR3: TGTGCCTGGAGCCCCGTCGGACCAGGGGGGAGGACTGAAGCTTTCTTT. Its translation is CAWSPVGPGGRTEAFF. Drawing the rest from reference TRBV30 and TRBJ1-1, the complete variable domain is SQTIHQWPATLVQPVGSPLSLECTVEGTSNPNLYWYRQAAGRGLQLLFYSVGIGQISSEVPQNLSASRPQDRQFILSSKKLLLSDSGFYLCAWSPVGPGGRTEAFFGQGTRLTVV.